This TCR beta chain was retrieved from a study of cytomegalovirus exposure and HLA in healthy donors. PCR used 60 Vbeta primers and 13 Jbeta primers. Sequencing was performed with immunoSEQ multiplex PCR; in TCRdb, only in-frame clones are kept and a portion is missing. Among fewer than 200,000 clones listed, approximately 77% were seen once. Germline V gives CDR1 SGHDN, CDR2 FVKESK. V lost 0 bases and J lost 6, with 14 bases in between. This CDR3 is built from 15 residues. This clone was counted between two and nine times. The rearrangement links TRBV14 to TRBJ1-1; D unresolved. Sequencing was carried out using PBMCs. The source is a male donor in good health and CMV-seronegative. CDR3 sequence (DNA): TGTGCCAGCAGCCAAGACGCAGTATCCCACGCTGAAGCTTTCTTT. Amino acids: CASSQDAVSHAEAFF.